This is a list of T cell receptor beta chains from one sample in a study of T-cell reconstitution after alpha-beta-depleted transplantation in children. TCRdb re-called the PCR reads with MiXCR, one entry per CDR3 protein. The sample has under 100,000 distinct CDR3 sequences; 15% to 18% are singletons. The specimen comprised PBMCs, mostly from graft donor cells, sampled 180 days after TCRalphabeta/CD19-depleted stem cell transplant. These receptor sequences come from a male patient between 2 and 10 years old who had a stem cell transplant for acute lymphoblastic leukemia, so the T cells may come from the graft donor. The CDR3 runs from the conserved cysteine through the conserved F or W. A D gene is named only where the DNA matches it firmly. Clone size is stated in some rows and not others, as once, few, many or a class when expanded.

d_call	v_call	j_call	clone_size	cdr3_aa	cdr3_nt
.	TRBV6-5	TRBJ1-2	.	CASSSQGRGSYGYTF	TGTGCCAGCAGTTCTCAGGGGCGAGGATCCTATGGCTACACCTTC
TRBD1	TRBV5-1	TRBJ2-2	few	CASSLGQGALTGELFF	TGCGCCAGCAGCTTGGGACAGGGGGCTTTAACCGGGGAGCTGTTTTTT
TRBD2	TRBV10-3	TRBJ2-1	few	CAIRNPGLVASNEQFF	TGTGCCATCAGGAACCCTGGACTAGTGGCTAGCAATGAGCAGTTCTTC
.	TRBV6-2/TRBV6-3	TRBJ2-2	.	CASSREKGTVNTGELFF	TGTGCCAGCAGTCGCGAGAAAGGGACGGTGAACACCGGGGAGCTGTTTTTT
TRBD2	TRBV7-9	TRBJ2-3	few	CASSYPSSGRTDTQYF	TGTGCCAGCAGCTACCCCTCTAGCGGCCGCACAGATACGCAGTATTTT
.	TRBV20-1	TRBJ2-2	few	CSASVAISGELFF	TGCAGTGCTAGTGTCGCGATCTCCGGGGAGCTGTTTTTT
.	TRBV6-5	TRBJ2-5	many	CASSPPGGETQYF	TGTGCCAGCAGTCCGCCCGGGGGAGAGACCCAGTACTTC
.	TRBV27	TRBJ1-1	few	CASSLTRTPNTEAFF	TGTGCCAGCAGTTTGACACGGACCCCCAACACTGAAGCTTTCTTT
TRBD1	TRBV5-5	TRBJ1-1	.	CASSWGDRTRSEAFF	TGTGCCAGCAGCTGGGGGGACAGGACAAGATCTGAAGCTTTCTTT
TRBD2	TRBV12-3/TRBV12-4	TRBJ2-1	.	CASSRLAAYNEQFF	TGTGCCAGCAGCAGACTAGCGGCCTACAATGAGCAGTTCTTC
.	TRBV12-3/TRBV12-4	TRBJ2-7	.	CASSPPLGLGVMGEQYF	TGTGCCAGCAGTCCCCCTCTAGGGCTAGGGGTAATGGGCGAGCAGTACTTC
.	TRBV7-7	TRBJ2-5	few	CASSLEEGETQYF	TGTGCCAGCAGCTTAGAAGAGGGGGAGACCCAGTACTTC
TRBD2	TRBV7-2	TRBJ2-1	few	CASSSTSGLNEQFF	TGTGCCAGCAGCTCGACTAGCGGGCTAAATGAGCAGTTCTTC
.	TRBV30	TRBJ1-5	few	CAWTTDSGGGPQHF	TGTGCCTGGACCACGGACAGCGGGGGCGGGCCCCAGCATTTT
TRBD1	TRBV10-3	TRBJ1-2	few	CAISETGDYGYTF	TGTGCCATCAGTGAGACAGGGGACTATGGCTACACCTTC
TRBD1	TRBV5-4	TRBJ2-7	few	CASSKQGSSYEQYF	TGTGCCAGCAGTAAACAGGGGTCGTCCTACGAGCAGTACTTC